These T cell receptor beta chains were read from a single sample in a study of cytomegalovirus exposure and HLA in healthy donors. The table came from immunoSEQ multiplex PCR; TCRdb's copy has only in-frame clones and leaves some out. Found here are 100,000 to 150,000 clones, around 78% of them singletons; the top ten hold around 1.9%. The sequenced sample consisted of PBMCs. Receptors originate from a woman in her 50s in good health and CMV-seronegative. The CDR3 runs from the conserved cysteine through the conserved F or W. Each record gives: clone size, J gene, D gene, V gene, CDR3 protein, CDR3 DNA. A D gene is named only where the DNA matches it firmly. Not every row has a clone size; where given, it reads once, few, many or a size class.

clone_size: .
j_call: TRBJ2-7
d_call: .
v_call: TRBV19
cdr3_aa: CASSKKGQLSDRNYEQYF
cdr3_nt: TGTGCCAGTAGTAAGAAGGGGCAGCTTTCGGACCGGAACTACGAGCAGTACTTC

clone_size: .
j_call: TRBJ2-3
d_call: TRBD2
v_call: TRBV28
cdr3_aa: CASSYVGLAGESTDTQYF
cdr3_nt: TGTGCCAGCAGTTACGTAGGACTAGCGGGAGAGAGCACAGATACGCAGTATTTT

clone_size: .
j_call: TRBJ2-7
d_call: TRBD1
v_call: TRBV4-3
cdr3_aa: CASSQNRTGTYEQYF
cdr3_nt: TGCGCCAGCAGCCAAAATCGGACAGGGACCTACGAGCAGTACTTC

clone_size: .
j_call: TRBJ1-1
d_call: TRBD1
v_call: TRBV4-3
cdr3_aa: CASSSYTDLRGRSTEAFF
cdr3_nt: TGCGCCAGCAGCTCCTATACTGACCTCAGGGGGCGGAGTACTGAAGCTTTCTTT

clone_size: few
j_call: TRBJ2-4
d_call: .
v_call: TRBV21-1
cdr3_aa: CASSARSYF
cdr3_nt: TGTGCCAGCAGCGCTCGGTCGTACTTC

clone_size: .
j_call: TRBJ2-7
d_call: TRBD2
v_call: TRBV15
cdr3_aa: CATSNIRTSGAYEQYF
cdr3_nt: TGTGCCACCAGCAATATTCGGACTAGCGGGGCCTACGAGCAGTACTTC

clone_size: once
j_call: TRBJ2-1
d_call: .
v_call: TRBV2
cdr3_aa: CASSPGLGNEQFF
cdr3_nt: TGTGCCAGCAGTCCCGGACTTGGCAATGAGCAGTTCTTC

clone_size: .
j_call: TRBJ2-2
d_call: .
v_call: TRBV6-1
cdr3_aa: CASSEVGREVGELFF
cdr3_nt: TGTGCCAGCAGTGAAGTGGGCAGGGAGGTCGGGGAGCTGTTTTTT

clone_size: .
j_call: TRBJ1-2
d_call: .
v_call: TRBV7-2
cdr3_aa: CASSLASGTEVLFYGYTF
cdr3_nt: TGTGCCAGCAGCTTAGCCTCCGGGACTGAGGTACTTTTCTATGGCTACACCTTC

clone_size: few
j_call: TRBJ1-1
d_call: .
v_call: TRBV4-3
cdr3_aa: CASSPQGRNTEAFF
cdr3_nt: TGCGCCAGCAGCCCCCAGGGGAGGAACACTGAAGCTTTCTTT

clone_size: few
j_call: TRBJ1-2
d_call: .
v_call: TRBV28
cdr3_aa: CASSSGGVRGYTF
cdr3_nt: TGTGCCAGCAGTTCTGGGGGGGTCCGGGGCTACACCTTC

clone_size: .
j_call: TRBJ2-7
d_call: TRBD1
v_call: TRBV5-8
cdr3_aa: CASRGQGPTYEQYF
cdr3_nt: TGTGCCAGCAGAGGACAGGGGCCGACCTACGAGCAGTACTTC

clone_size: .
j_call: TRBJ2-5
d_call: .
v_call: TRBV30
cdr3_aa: CAWSTGGQETQYF
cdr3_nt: TGTGCCTGGAGTACCGGGGGTCAAGAGACCCAGTACTTC

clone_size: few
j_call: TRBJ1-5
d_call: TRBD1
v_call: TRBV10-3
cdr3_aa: CAISEGQGGQGNQPQHF
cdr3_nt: TGTGCCATCAGTGAGGGGCAGGGGGGACAGGGCAATCAGCCCCAGCATTTT

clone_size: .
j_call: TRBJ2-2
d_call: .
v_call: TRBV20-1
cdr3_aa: CSVPRGGELFF
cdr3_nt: TGCAGTGTCCCCCGGGGCGGGGAGCTGTTTTTT

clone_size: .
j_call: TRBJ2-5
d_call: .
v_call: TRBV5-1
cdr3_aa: CASSLKSGTQYF
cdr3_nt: TGCGCCAGCAGCTTGAAATCCGGGACCCAGTACTTC

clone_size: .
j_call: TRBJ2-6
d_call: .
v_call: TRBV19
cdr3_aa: CASSIGVSGANVLTF
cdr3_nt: TGTGCCAGTAGTATAGGAGTATCTGGGGCCAACGTCCTGACTTTC